The TCR beta chain under discussion was sequenced for a study of cytomegalovirus exposure and HLA in healthy donors. The CDR3 has 14 residues. The V gene lost 1 base and the J gene lost 9 bases, with 13 bases spanning the gap. CDR1 SNHLY and CDR2 FYNNEI come from the germline V gene. This clone was recorded once. The PCR ran on 60 Vbeta and 13 Jbeta primers. TCRdb's table, derived via immunoSEQ multiplex PCR, lists solely in-frame clones and lacks some. The sample yields around 180,000 clones, 80% to 90% seen once. Sample: PBMCs. The J gene is TRBJ2-4, the V gene TRBV2; D may be TRBD1 (6 bases). The sequence was collected from a girl under 10 years old in good health and CMV-seropositive. The CDR3 reads CASSEVNRVSIQYF. CDR3 bases: TGTGCCAGCAGTGAAGTAAACAGGGTTAGCATTCAGTACTTC.